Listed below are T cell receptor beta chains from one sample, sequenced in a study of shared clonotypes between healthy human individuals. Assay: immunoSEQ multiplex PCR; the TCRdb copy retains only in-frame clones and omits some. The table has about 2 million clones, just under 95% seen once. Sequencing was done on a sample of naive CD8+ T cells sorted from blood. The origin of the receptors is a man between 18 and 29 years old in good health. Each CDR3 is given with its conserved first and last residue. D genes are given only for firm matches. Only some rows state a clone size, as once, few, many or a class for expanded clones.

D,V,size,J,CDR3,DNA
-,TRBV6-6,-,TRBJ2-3,CASSYSGSHTDTQYF,TGTGCCAGCAGTTACTCCGGCAGCCACACAGATACGCAGTATTTT
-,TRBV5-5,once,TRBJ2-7,CASSPSGTSGSYEQYF,TGTGCCAGCAGCCCCTCCGGGACCTCCGGCTCCTACGAGCAGTACTTC
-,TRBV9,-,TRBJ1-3,CASSAASSSGNTIYF,TGTGCCAGCAGCGCCGCTTCGAGCTCTGGAAACACCATATATTTT
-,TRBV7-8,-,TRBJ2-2,CASSPSNTGELFF,TGTGCCAGCAGCCCCTCGAACACCGGGGAGCTGTTTTTT
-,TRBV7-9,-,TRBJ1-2,CASSDPRGPLYYGYTF,TGTGCCAGCAGCGACCCCCGGGGCCCTCTTTACTATGGCTACACCTTC
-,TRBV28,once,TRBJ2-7,CASRSTYEQYF,TGTGCCAGCAGGTCTACCTACGAGCAGTACTTC
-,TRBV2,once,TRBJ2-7,CASSGGYEQYF,TGTGCCAGCAGTGGAGGTTACGAGCAGTACTTC
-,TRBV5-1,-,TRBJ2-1,CASSPGLGNEQFF,TGCGCCAGCAGCCCAGGGCTCGGCAATGAGCAGTTCTTC
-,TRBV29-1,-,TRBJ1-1,CSVGGEGTEAFF,TGCAGCGTTGGGGGAGAGGGCACTGAAGCTTTCTTT
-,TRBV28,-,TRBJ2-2,CASSRSGDTGELFF,TGTGCCAGCAGCCGGTCAGGGGACACCGGGGAGCTGTTTTTT
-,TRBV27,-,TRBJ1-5,CASSLLWGQPQHF,TGTGCCAGCAGTTTATTATGGGGGCAGCCCCAGCATTTT
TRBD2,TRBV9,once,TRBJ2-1,CASTGLAGVEQFF,TGTGCCAGCACGGGACTAGCGGGAGTCGAGCAGTTCTTC
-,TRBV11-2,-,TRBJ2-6,CASSYRESGANVLTF,TGTGCCAGCAGCTACAGGGAGAGTGGGGCCAACGTCCTGACTTTC
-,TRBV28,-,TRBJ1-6,CASSLIPGRFWDNSPLHF,TGTGCCAGCAGTTTGATTCCAGGGCGTTTTTGGGATAATTCACCCCTCCACTTT
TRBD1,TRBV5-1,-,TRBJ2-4,CASSLGQGVAKNIQYF,TGCGCCAGCAGCTTGGGACAGGGGGTAGCCAAAAACATTCAGTACTTC
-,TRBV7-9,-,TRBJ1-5,CASSLDSSNQPQHF,TGTGCCAGCAGCCTAGACAGTAGCAATCAGCCCCAGCATTTT
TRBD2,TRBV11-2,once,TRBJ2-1,CASSLAGGGYNEQFF,TGTGCCAGCAGCTTAGCGGGCGGGGGCTACAATGAGCAGTTCTTC
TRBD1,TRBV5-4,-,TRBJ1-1,CASSLSGQEDAFF,TGTGCCAGCAGCTTATCGGGACAGGAGGACGCTTTCTTT
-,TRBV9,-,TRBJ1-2,CASSGGDTKGGGYTF,TGTGCCAGCAGCGGAGGAGACACAAAGGGGGGAGGCTACACCTTC
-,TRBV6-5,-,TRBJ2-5,CASRTLFRLEETQYF,TGTGCCAGCAGGACTCTATTCAGATTAGAAGAGACCCAGTACTTC
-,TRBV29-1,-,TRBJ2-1,CSVANKDWSDGEQFF,TGCAGCGTTGCAAATAAGGACTGGTCAGACGGGGAGCAGTTCTTC
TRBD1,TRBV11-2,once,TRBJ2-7,CASSPGTDYEQYF,TGTGCCAGCAGCCCGGGGACAGACTACGAGCAGTACTTC
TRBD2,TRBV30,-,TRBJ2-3,CAWSQGLAGRTDTQYF,TGTGCCTGGAGCCAGGGACTAGCGGGGCGCACAGATACGCAGTATTTT
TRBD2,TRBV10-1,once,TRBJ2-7,CASSDTSGANSYEQYF,TGCGCCAGCAGTGACACCAGCGGGGCCAACTCCTACGAGCAGTACTTC
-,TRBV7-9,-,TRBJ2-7,CASSPRAESYEQYF,TGTGCCAGCAGCCCGAGGGCGGAATCCTACGAGCAGTACTTC
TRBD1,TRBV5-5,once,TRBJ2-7,CASSLGTGSEQYF,TGTGCCAGCAGCTTGGGGACAGGGAGCGAGCAGTACTTC
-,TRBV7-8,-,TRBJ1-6,CASSLNIRGDSPLHF,TGTGCCAGCAGCTTAAATATTCGGGGCGATTCACCCCTCCACTTT
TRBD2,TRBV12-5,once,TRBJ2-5,CASGLWGGETQYF,TGTGCTAGTGGTCTTTGGGGAGGGGAGACCCAGTACTTC
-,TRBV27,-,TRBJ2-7,CASSFKDDYEQYF,TGTGCCAGCAGTTTCAAGGACGACTACGAGCAGTACTTC
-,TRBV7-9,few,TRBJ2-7,CASSYGGRDYEQYF,TGTGCCAGCAGCTACGGTGGCCGGGACTACGAGCAGTACTTC
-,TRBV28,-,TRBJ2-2,CATSGMGAAGELFF,TGTGCAACCAGCGGGATGGGGGCGGCCGGGGAGCTGTTTTTT
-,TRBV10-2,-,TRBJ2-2,CASSVGSFTGELFF,TGCGCCAGCTCTGTGGGTAGTTTCACCGGGGAGCTGTTTTTT
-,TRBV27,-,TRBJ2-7,CASTVDGNSYEQYF,TGTGCCAGCACCGTGGACGGTAATTCCTACGAGCAGTACTTC
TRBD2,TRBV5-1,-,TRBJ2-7,CASSPRFGSGDSYEQYF,TGCGCCAGCAGCCCGAGATTCGGTAGCGGGGACTCCTACGAGCAGTACTTC
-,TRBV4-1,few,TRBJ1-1,CASSRGAGLNTEAFF,TGCGCCAGCAGCCGTGGGGCGGGGTTGAACACTGAAGCTTTCTTT
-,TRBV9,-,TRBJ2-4,CASSVVEVKRVKNIQYF,TGTGCCAGCAGCGTAGTCGAAGTGAAGAGAGTCAAAAACATTCAGTACTTC